The 12 T cell receptor beta chains presented below share a single source sample, sequenced in a study of T cells after somatic rescue of genetic block. Repertoires were generated with immunoSEQ multiplex PCR, while TCRdb's copy carries only in-frame clones and drops some. The repertoire holds 85,000 to 100,000 clones, with about 87% as singletons. The material sequenced was peripheral blood mononuclear cells (PBMCs). The source is a woman between 18 and 29 years old.

DNA for the CDR3: TGCAGCGTTCGCGGGATGAACACTGAAGCTTTCTTT. It translates to CSVRGMNTEAFF. J is TRBJ1-1 and V is TRBV29-1; D uncertain. Germline CDR1 reads SQVTM; CDR2 reads ANQGSEA. The CDR3 length is 12 residues. Trimming pared 5 bases from V and 0 bases from J, leaving 7 bases between.

This sequence joins TRBV28 and TRBJ1-5; tentatively, D is TRBD1 (5 bases). CDR3 length: 16 amino acids. The V gene's germline CDR1 is MDHEN and CDR2 SYDVKM. V was cut by 1 base and J by 2 bases, with 12 bases left in between. The CDR3 loop reads CASSLSAGWGNQPQHF. CDR3 coding DNA: TGTGCCAGCAGTTTATCGGCAGGGTGGGGCAATCAGCCCCAGCATTTT.

This clone was observed once. The chain combines TRBV5-4 with TRBJ2-5; 7 positions match TRBD1. CDR1 and CDR2 from the germline V gene are SGHNT and YYREEE (reference sequence). J was trimmed by 5 bases and V by 4 bases; bases with no gene match: 11. The CDR3 runs to 15 residues. The CDR3, as DNA: TGTGCCAGCAGCGAGGGACAGTCCAACGGGGAGACCCAGTACTTC. Translating it yields CASSEGQSNGETQYF.

V gene TRBV5-5 combines with J gene TRBJ2-7; perhaps TRBD2 as D (6 bases). Germline-derived CDR1 and CDR2 are SGHKS and YYEKEE (reference sequence). The CDR3 consists of 13 residues. The V gene lost 4 bases and the J gene lost 11 bases, with 19 bases spanning the gap. CDR3 loop: CASSPPLRPGEYF. The CDR3 DNA reads TGTGCCAGCAGCCCCCCGCTCCGGCCGGGGGAGTACTTC.

The chain links TRBV4-1 to TRBJ2-7; D is tentatively TRBD1 or TRBD2 (5 bases each). The CDR3 is made up of 15 amino acids. Per germline, CDR1 MGHRA and CDR2 YSYEKL. Trimming took off 1 base at V and 2 bases at J, with 12 bases between the two ends. The CDR3 region has the DNA TGCGCCAGCAGCCAAGTGGTTAAGGGACCCTACGAGCAGTACTTC. It translates to CASSQVVKGPYEQYF.

V gene TRBV30 combines with J gene TRBJ2-1, with TRBD2 identical over 7 bases. The junction had 9 bases not matched to a gene; V was cut back by 0 bases and J by 7 bases. Per the germline V gene, CDR1 is GTSNPN and CDR2 is SVGIG (reference sequence). The length of the CDR3 is 15 residues. The CDR3 here is CAWSVRAGALNEQFF. As DNA, the CDR3 is TGTGCCTGGAGTGTACGGGCGGGAGCTCTGAATGAGCAGTTCTTC.

This chain connects TRBV5-4 to TRBJ2-7; TRBD2 matches 7 bases. Trimming took 2 bases from V and 4 from J; bases not matched to a gene: 9. The germline gives CDR1 SGHNT, CDR2 YYREEE (reference sequence). The length of the CDR3 is 15 residues. Here the CDR3 DNA reads TGTGCCAGCAGCTTACCCCCAGGGAGGGGATACGAGCAGTACTTC. It translates to CASSLPPGRGYEQYF.

The rearrangement links TRBV9 to TRBJ2-1, with TRBD2 matching over 15 bases. The junction had 6 bases not matched to a gene; V was cut back by 4 bases and J by 4 bases. CDR3 length: 17 residues. CDR1 and CDR2 from the germline V gene are SGDLS and YYNGEE. The CDR3 protein is CASSPGLAGGVYNEQFF. The CDR3 DNA is TGTGCCAGCAGCCCAGGACTAGCGGGAGGGGTTTACAATGAGCAGTTCTTC.

This clone was found a few times. This chain joins TRBV5-6 and TRBJ2-1; D remains ambiguous. Germline CDR1 is SGHDT and CDR2 is YYEEEE. V lost 0 bases and J 0 bases, leaving 10 bases between the germline ends. This CDR3 spans 16 amino acids. CDR3 sequence reads: CASSLGFKSSYNEQFF. The CDR3 region has the DNA TGTGCCAGCAGCTTGGGCTTCAAGAGCTCCTACAATGAGCAGTTCTTC.

J is TRBJ1-2 and V is TRBV9; D not resolved. The CDR3 is 15 residues long. The germline CDR1 and CDR2 sequences are SGDLS and YYNGEE. Trimming removed 0 bases from V and 4 bases from J, with 13 bases in between. The CDR3 DNA reads as TGTGCCAGCAGCGTAGCCCTAGGACTGATCTATGGCTACACCTTC. This codes for CASSVALGLIYGYTF.

This clone was observed a few times. This chain links TRBV5-1 with TRBJ2-5; TRBD1 is a possible D gene (7 bases). The CDR3 is made up of 15 amino acids. Germline V gives CDR1 SGHRS, CDR2 YFSETQ. The ends were cut back, 0 bases at V and 6 bases at J, with 15 bases in the middle. CDR3 sequence: CASSLGGGGRQTQYF. In nucleotides, the CDR3 is TGCGCCAGCAGCTTGGGAGGAGGGGGCAGGCAGACCCAGTACTTC.

The V call is TRBV5-8, the J call TRBJ2-7, with 7 bases aligning to TRBD1. Germline V CDR1 and CDR2: SGHTS, YDEGEE. Unmatched junction bases numbered 14, after V lost 2 bases and J lost 3 bases. The CDR3 sequence is 17 residues long. CDR3 DNA sequence: TGTGCCAGCAGCTTAACTAGACCGGGACAGACCTTCTACGAGCAGTACTTC. It translates to CASSLTRPGQTFYEQYF. Complete variable domain (other parts from reference TRBV5-8 and TRBJ2-7): EAGVTQSPTHLIKTRGQQATLRCSPISGHTSVYWYQQALGLGLQFLLWYDEGEERNRGNFPPRFSGRQFPNYSSELNVNALELEDSALYLCASSLTRPGQTFYEQYFGPGTRLTVT.